This is a list of T cell receptor beta chains from one sample in a study of T cell responses to AZD1222 COVID-19 vaccine. The data were produced by immunoSEQ multiplex PCR, yet TCRdb's version contains in-frame clones alone and is incomplete. Among about 96,000 clones listed, roughly 89% were seen once. The sample was peripheral blood, taken on day 0 of MenACWY control vaccination. All receptors come from an adult in good health. CDR3s include the opening cysteine and the closing phenylalanine or tryptophan. The D gene is left open where the match is weak. The size field is filled for only some rows; it gives once, few, many or a size class.

cdr3_nt: TGTGCCAGCAGTAATCGACAGCCAAGCCACTACGAGCAGTACTTC
cdr3_aa: CASSNRQPSHYEQYF
d_call: .
clone_size: .
v_call: TRBV6-6
j_call: TRBJ2-7

cdr3_nt: TGTGCCAGCCATCCACGGGACGGATCAAACACTGAAGCTTTCTTT
cdr3_aa: CASHPRDGSNTEAFF
d_call: .
clone_size: once
v_call: TRBV6-5
j_call: TRBJ1-1

cdr3_nt: TGTGCCAGCAGTCCGGGACCTATCACCAATCAGCCCCAGCATTTT
cdr3_aa: CASSPGPITNQPQHF
d_call: .
clone_size: .
v_call: TRBV6-5
j_call: TRBJ1-5

cdr3_nt: TGTGCCAGCAGTTATTGGGAGAACACTGAAGCTTTCTTT
cdr3_aa: CASSYWENTEAFF
d_call: .
clone_size: .
v_call: TRBV6-5
j_call: TRBJ1-1

cdr3_nt: TGCGCCAGCAGCCAAGAAGGGCCCAGACTCTTCGCGGGGAACGACAATGAGCAGTTCTTC
cdr3_aa: CASSQEGPRLFAGNDNEQFF
d_call: .
clone_size: .
v_call: TRBV4-1
j_call: TRBJ2-1

cdr3_nt: TGTGCCAGCAGCCAAGGATTGGGGCAGGGGAAAGAGACCCAGTACTTC
cdr3_aa: CASSQGLGQGKETQYF
d_call: .
clone_size: .
v_call: TRBV3-1/TRBV3-2
j_call: TRBJ2-5

cdr3_nt: TGTGCCAGTAGCCCAACTAATGAAAAACTGTTTTTT
cdr3_aa: CASSPTNEKLFF
d_call: .
clone_size: .
v_call: TRBV19
j_call: TRBJ1-4

cdr3_nt: TGTGCCAGAAGCTTATCATGGGACAGGGGATTTAACACTGAAGCTTTCTTT
cdr3_aa: CARSLSWDRGFNTEAFF
d_call: TRBD1
clone_size: .
v_call: TRBV5-3
j_call: TRBJ1-1

cdr3_nt: TGTGCCAGCTCACCCGAGCGCTACACTGAAGCTTTCTTT
cdr3_aa: CASSPERYTEAFF
d_call: .
clone_size: .
v_call: TRBV18
j_call: TRBJ1-1

cdr3_nt: TGTGCCAGTTATCCAGGAAATAATGAAAAACTGTTTTTT
cdr3_aa: CASYPGNNEKLFF
d_call: .
clone_size: .
v_call: TRBV19
j_call: TRBJ1-4

cdr3_nt: TGCGCCAGCAGTGGAGGACTAGCGGGGGCTACGCAGTATTTT
cdr3_aa: CASSGGLAGATQYF
d_call: TRBD2
clone_size: once
v_call: TRBV10-1
j_call: TRBJ2-3

cdr3_nt: TGCAGCGTCATGGTGGGGAACAGGAACACTGAAGCTTTCTTT
cdr3_aa: CSVMVGNRNTEAFF
d_call: .
clone_size: .
v_call: TRBV29-1
j_call: TRBJ1-1

cdr3_nt: TGTGCCAGTAGCCAGTCGGTTGGACTAGCGGGAGGGCCCTACAATGAGCAGTTCTTC
cdr3_aa: CASSQSVGLAGGPYNEQFF
d_call: TRBD2
clone_size: .
v_call: TRBV19
j_call: TRBJ2-1

cdr3_nt: TGTGCCAGCCAGACGATACCGGGGGAAAAACTGTTTTTT
cdr3_aa: CASQTIPGEKLFF
d_call: .
clone_size: .
v_call: TRBV19
j_call: TRBJ1-4

cdr3_nt: TGTGCCAGCAGATTACTAGCGGGAGGCACCGGGGAGCTGTTTTTT
cdr3_aa: CASRLLAGGTGELFF
d_call: TRBD2
clone_size: .
v_call: TRBV6-5
j_call: TRBJ2-2

cdr3_nt: TGTGCCAGCAGCCCTCGTACCCTCGACCCCCTCCACTTT
cdr3_aa: CASSPRTLDPLHF
d_call: .
clone_size: .
v_call: TRBV9
j_call: TRBJ1-6

cdr3_nt: TGTGCCACCAGCAGAGACAGGGGAGGGCCCAATGAGCAGTTCTTC
cdr3_aa: CATSRDRGGPNEQFF
d_call: .
clone_size: .
v_call: TRBV15
j_call: TRBJ2-1

cdr3_nt: TGTGCCATCACAGACCAGGGAGGCGGCTACACCTTC
cdr3_aa: CAITDQGGGYTF
d_call: .
clone_size: .
v_call: TRBV24-1
j_call: TRBJ1-2

cdr3_nt: TGTGCCAGCAGTTACTCAGGGGTTGGCACAGATACGCAGTATTTT
cdr3_aa: CASSYSGVGTDTQYF
d_call: .
clone_size: .
v_call: TRBV6-5
j_call: TRBJ2-3

cdr3_nt: TGTGCCATCAGTGGATCCCTCGGACAGGGGGCGGTCGGGGAGCTGTTTTTT
cdr3_aa: CAISGSLGQGAVGELFF
d_call: TRBD1
clone_size: .
v_call: TRBV10-3
j_call: TRBJ2-2

cdr3_nt: TGTGCCAGCAGACAGGGAAGTGAAAAACTGTTTTTT
cdr3_aa: CASRQGSEKLFF
d_call: .
clone_size: once
v_call: TRBV12-3/TRBV12-4
j_call: TRBJ1-4

cdr3_nt: TGTGCCAGCAGTTTATTATCCGGGATGGGGAACACCGGGGAGCTGTTTTTT
cdr3_aa: CASSLLSGMGNTGELFF
d_call: .
clone_size: .
v_call: TRBV28
j_call: TRBJ2-2

cdr3_nt: TGTGCCAGCTCACCACCGGCCCCCGGAGGCCTCCACTTT
cdr3_aa: CASSPPAPGGLHF
d_call: .
clone_size: .
v_call: TRBV18
j_call: TRBJ1-6

cdr3_nt: TGTGCCAGCAGCGTACAGGGTGGTCAGCCCCAGCATTTT
cdr3_aa: CASSVQGGQPQHF
d_call: .
clone_size: .
v_call: TRBV9
j_call: TRBJ1-5

cdr3_nt: TGTGCCAGCAGCACCCCCGCTGAGGACACAGCTAACTATGGCTACACCTTC
cdr3_aa: CASSTPAEDTANYGYTF
d_call: .
clone_size: .
v_call: TRBV5-4
j_call: TRBJ1-2

cdr3_nt: TGTGCCAGCGCGGCACTGGACAGGGTCGGGGGTGAGCAGTTCTTC
cdr3_aa: CASAALDRVGGEQFF
d_call: TRBD1
clone_size: few
v_call: TRBV11-2
j_call: TRBJ2-1

cdr3_nt: TGTGCCAGCAGCTTAGATGTCGGGGACCGCAATCAGCCCCAGCATTTT
cdr3_aa: CASSLDVGDRNQPQHF
d_call: .
clone_size: .
v_call: TRBV7-2
j_call: TRBJ1-5

cdr3_nt: TGTGCCAGCTCACCGCGGACTAGCGGGATTCATGGCGGGGAGCTGTTTTTT
cdr3_aa: CASSPRTSGIHGGELFF
d_call: TRBD2
clone_size: once
v_call: TRBV18
j_call: TRBJ2-2

cdr3_nt: TGTGCCAGCAGTCTCTTCCGGGAGGGAAGCTACGAGCAGTACTTC
cdr3_aa: CASSLFREGSYEQYF
d_call: TRBD2
clone_size: once
v_call: TRBV28
j_call: TRBJ2-7

cdr3_nt: TGTGCCAGCAGCTTAATAGGAGATCAGCCCCAGCATTTT
cdr3_aa: CASSLIGDQPQHF
d_call: .
clone_size: .
v_call: TRBV7-9
j_call: TRBJ1-5

cdr3_nt: TGTGCCAGCAGCCGCCTAGCGGGAGTGGACAATGAGCAGTTCTTC
cdr3_aa: CASSRLAGVDNEQFF
d_call: TRBD2
clone_size: .
v_call: TRBV7-8
j_call: TRBJ2-1

cdr3_nt: TGTGCCACCTCCGGGACTAGTGCGGATACGCAGTATTTT
cdr3_aa: CATSGTSADTQYF
d_call: TRBD2
clone_size: .
v_call: TRBV10-3
j_call: TRBJ2-3

cdr3_nt: TGCGCCAGCAGCTTAACCTACAATGAGCAGTTCTTC
cdr3_aa: CASSLTYNEQFF
d_call: .
clone_size: once
v_call: TRBV4-3
j_call: TRBJ2-1

cdr3_nt: TGTGCCAGCAGTCCCGGGTACGAGCAGTACTTC
cdr3_aa: CASSPGYEQYF
d_call: .
clone_size: .
v_call: TRBV7-2
j_call: TRBJ2-7

cdr3_nt: TGTGCCAGCAGCCCACTAGCGGGATTGACGGATACGCAGTATTTT
cdr3_aa: CASSPLAGLTDTQYF
d_call: TRBD2
clone_size: .
v_call: TRBV7-2
j_call: TRBJ2-3

cdr3_nt: TGTTCGAGGCGGGAAGCCTTCAATGAGCAGTTCTTC
cdr3_aa: CSRREAFNEQFF
d_call: .
clone_size: .
v_call: TRBV28
j_call: TRBJ2-1

cdr3_nt: TGTGCCAGCAGTGAAGCACGGGGGTTTGGCTATGGCTACACCTTC
cdr3_aa: CASSEARGFGYGYTF
d_call: .
clone_size: .
v_call: TRBV6-1
j_call: TRBJ1-2

cdr3_nt: TGTGCCAGCAGGCCGGACGGTGAAAATCAGCCCCAGCATTTT
cdr3_aa: CASRPDGENQPQHF
d_call: .
clone_size: once
v_call: TRBV25-1
j_call: TRBJ1-5

cdr3_nt: TGTGCCAGCGGGGGCGTCACTGAAGCTTTCTTT
cdr3_aa: CASGGVTEAFF
d_call: .
clone_size: once
v_call: TRBV6-5
j_call: TRBJ1-1

cdr3_nt: TGTGCCAGCAGCCAAGAAAGGGCTAGCGGGGGGGATACGCAGTATTTT
cdr3_aa: CASSQERASGGDTQYF
d_call: TRBD2
clone_size: .
v_call: TRBV4-2
j_call: TRBJ2-3

cdr3_nt: TGCGCCAGCAGCCTCGGACAGGGGGCAACAGATACGCAGTATTTT
cdr3_aa: CASSLGQGATDTQYF
d_call: TRBD1
clone_size: .
v_call: TRBV5-1
j_call: TRBJ2-3

cdr3_nt: TGTGCCAGCAGCTCTAGCGGGAGTAACTCCTACAATGAGCAGTTCTTC
cdr3_aa: CASSSSGSNSYNEQFF
d_call: TRBD2
clone_size: .
v_call: TRBV28
j_call: TRBJ2-1

cdr3_nt: TGCGCCAGCAGCCCAACAGGCTTGGGGAATGAAAAACTGTTTTTT
cdr3_aa: CASSPTGLGNEKLFF
d_call: .
clone_size: .
v_call: TRBV5-1
j_call: TRBJ1-4

cdr3_nt: TGTGCCAGCGCCCGCCCCCCGACAGGGGGTAGTGGCTACACCTTC
cdr3_aa: CASARPPTGGSGYTF
d_call: TRBD1
clone_size: .
v_call: TRBV6-1
j_call: TRBJ1-2

cdr3_nt: TGTGCCAGTCAACGGAGTTATAGCAATCAGCCCCAGCATTTT
cdr3_aa: CASQRSYSNQPQHF
d_call: .
clone_size: .
v_call: TRBV19
j_call: TRBJ1-5

cdr3_nt: TGTGCCACCCTGGGGGAGGGGTCCTACAATGAGCAGTTCTTC
cdr3_aa: CATLGEGSYNEQFF
d_call: TRBD2
clone_size: .
v_call: TRBV28
j_call: TRBJ2-1

cdr3_nt: TGTGCCAGCAGTTTAGTCAGGGACAAGAAGGGCACAGATACGCAGTATTTT
cdr3_aa: CASSLVRDKKGTDTQYF
d_call: .
clone_size: .
v_call: TRBV27
j_call: TRBJ2-3

cdr3_nt: TGTGCCAGCAGCCGACAGGGTGATAACTATGGCTACACCTTC
cdr3_aa: CASSRQGDNYGYTF
d_call: TRBD1
clone_size: .
v_call: TRBV6-5
j_call: TRBJ1-2

cdr3_nt: TGTGCCAGCAGCGTATCTAGCGGGGTGGGCGGGGAGCTGTTTTTT
cdr3_aa: CASSVSSGVGGELFF
d_call: TRBD2
clone_size: .
v_call: TRBV9
j_call: TRBJ2-2

cdr3_nt: TGTGCCAGCAGTCCGCCGGGGGAGGGAGGGGGCACTGAAGCTTTCTTT
cdr3_aa: CASSPPGEGGGTEAFF
d_call: .
clone_size: once
v_call: TRBV28
j_call: TRBJ1-1

cdr3_nt: TGTGCCAGCAGTTGGACAGGCCGGAATGGCTACACCTTC
cdr3_aa: CASSWTGRNGYTF
d_call: TRBD1
clone_size: .
v_call: TRBV6-2/TRBV6-3
j_call: TRBJ1-2